What follows are 22 T cell receptor beta chains derived from one specimen sequenced in a study of technical replicates of blood from a handful of donors. Clones were sequenced by immunoSEQ multiplex PCR, and TCRdb holds only the in-frame ones, with some missing. The sample has more than 65,000 clones, around 94% seen once. Sequencing used T cells isolated from PBMCs. All receptors come from a human donor in good health.

The CDR3 loop is CASSFPPRTTTDTQYF. The DNA of the CDR3 is TGTGCCAGCAGCTTTCCCCCGCGGACTACCACAGATACGCAGTATTTT. The chain is built from TRBV7-6 and TRBJ2-3; a possible D gene is TRBD2 (6 bases). With 3 bases removed from V and 2 bases from J, the gap between germline ends came to 15 bases. The CDR3 totals 16 residues. Germline-derived CDR1 and CDR2 are SGHVS and FNYEAQ.

This CDR3 reads CASKGGFGYTF. CDR3 in DNA: TGTGCCAGCAAGGGCGGGTTTGGCTACACCTTC. The rearrangement links TRBV6-1 to TRBJ1-2; the D is unclear. The CDR3 loop spans 11 amino acids. Deletions cut 7 bases from V and 7 bases from J, with 10 bases between. Germline CDR1 reads MNHNS; CDR2 reads SASEGT.

V and J are TRBV29-1 and TRBJ1-2, with D perhaps TRBD1 (5 bases). In germline, CDR1 is SQVTM, CDR2 ANQGSEA. This CDR3 contains 16 residues. V lost 6 bases to trimming and J lost 5 bases, with 25 bases between them. DNA for the CDR3: TGCAGCGTCGCGAACTGGGGCCTACATGGTCGGTATGGCTACACCTTC. Amino acids: CSVANWGLHGRYGYTF.

V and J are TRBV6-5 and TRBJ2-7; D might be TRBD1 (5 bases). Trimming removed 8 bases from V and 6 bases from J, with 20 bases in between. CDR1 is MNHEY, CDR2 SVGAGI, per germline. The CDR3 spans 14 residues. The CDR3 nucleotides are TGTGCCAGCGCCCAAGCGTACAGGCCTGGCGAGCAGTACTTC. Translated: CASAQAYRPGEQYF.

The chain couples TRBV6-6 to TRBJ2-7; D is ambiguous. Trimming cost V 2 bases and J 6 bases, with 5 bases left between them. Germline V lookup: CDR1 MNHNY, CDR2 SVGAGI (reference sequence). The CDR3 covers 11 residues. For the CDR3, the DNA is TGTGCCAGCAGTTACGCGGCCGAGCAGTACTTC. Amino acid sequence: CASSYAAEQYF.

The genes are TRBV12-5 and TRBJ2-5; possible D gene TRBD2, 6 bases. This CDR3 spans 13 amino acids. CDR1 is LGHNT, CDR2 FRNRAP, per germline. Trimming shortened V by 1 base and J by 3 bases, and 6 bases separated the two germline ends. CDR3 residues: CASGLGGEETQYF. DNA for the CDR3: TGTGCTAGTGGTTTGGGGGGGGAAGAGACCCAGTACTTC. Filled out from reference TRBV12-5 and TRBJ2-5, the complete variable domain reads DARVTQTPRHKVTEMGQEVTMRCQPILGHNTVFWYRQTMMQGLELLAYFRNRAPLDDSGMPKDRFSAEMPDATLATLKIQPSEPRDSAVYFCASGLGGEETQYFGPGTRLLVL.

V usage is TRBV28 and J usage is TRBJ2-3, with TRBD1 as a possible D gene (6 bases). Deletions cut 4 bases from V and 2 bases from J, with 22 bases between. CDR3 length equals 18 residues. CDR1 is MDHEN, CDR2 SYDVKM, per germline. The CDR3 region is CASSWGKTGLVSTDTQYF. CDR3 sequence (DNA): TGTGCCAGCAGTTGGGGTAAGACAGGACTCGTCTCCACAGATACGCAGTATTTT.

V is TRBV29-1 and J is TRBJ2-7; TRBD2 matches at 8 bases. The CDR3 runs to 15 residues. J lost 6 bases, V lost 4 bases, and 14 bases had no gene match. Per germline, CDR1 SQVTM and CDR2 ANQGSEA. CDR3 coding DNA: TGCAGCGTTGGGGGGCCCCGCGGCACTAGCGGCGAGCAGTACTTC. Its translation: CSVGGPRGTSGEQYF.

V gene TRBV10-1 combines with J gene TRBJ2-1; 7 positions match TRBD1. Germline CDR1 is WNHNN and CDR2 is SYGVQD (reference sequence). This CDR3 is 15 amino acids long. Unmatched junction bases numbered 14, after V lost 9 bases and J lost 6 bases. CDR3 in amino acids: CASLYRDRVTNEQFF. Written as DNA, the CDR3 is TGCGCCAGTTTGTACCGGGACAGAGTTACCAATGAGCAGTTCTTC.

In DNA, the CDR3 is TGTGCCAGCAGTACTAGCTGGAGGGCCTCCAATGAGCAGTTCTTC. This sequence encodes CASSTSWRASNEQFF. The chain carries TRBV28 and TRBJ2-1; D is possibly TRBD2 (6 bases). The CDR3 is 15 amino acids. Germline V lookup: CDR1 MDHEN, CDR2 SYDVKM. V lost 5 bases, J lost 6 bases, and 17 bases lay in between.

The chain combines TRBV6-6 with TRBJ1-6; D might be TRBD1 (5 bases). V lost 2 bases and J lost 7, with 12 bases in between. This CDR3 is built from 15 residues. Germline CDR1 is MNHNY and CDR2 is SVGAGI (reference sequence). In nucleotides, the CDR3 is TGTGCCAGCAGTTACGGTGGGTCAGGGAATTCACCCCTCCACTTT. This gives the protein CASSYGGSGNSPLHF.

This chain connects TRBV30 to TRBJ1-1, with D uncertain. Germline V gene data show CDR1 as GTSNPN and CDR2 as SVGIG (reference sequence). CDR3 length equals 14 residues. Deletions cut 0 bases from V and 6 bases from J, with 14 bases between. The CDR3 sequence is CAWSVGAGKPEAFF. In nucleotides, the CDR3 is TGTGCCTGGAGTGTTGGTGCGGGAAAGCCTGAAGCTTTCTTT. The full variable domain, with the rest looked up from reference TRBV30 and TRBJ1-1, is SQTIHQWPATLVQPVGSPLSLECTVEGTSNPNLYWYRQAAGRGLQLLFYSVGIGQISSEVPQNLSASRPQDRQFILSSKKLLLSDSGFYLCAWSVGAGKPEAFFGQGTRLTVV.

The chain recombines TRBV18 with TRBJ2-5; D uncertain. This CDR3 is built from 14 residues. Germline V gives CDR1 KGHSH, CDR2 LQKENI. V was shortened by 3 bases and J by 2 bases, with 10 bases between the two germline ends. The CDR3 here is CASSPKPQQETQYF. In DNA form, the CDR3 reads TGTGCCAGCTCACCGAAGCCTCAACAAGAGACCCAGTACTTC.

The chain links TRBV7-8 to TRBJ1-2, with D perhaps TRBD1 (5 bases). The V and J ends lost 0 bases and 6 bases respectively, with 26 bases between them. Germline V gives CDR1 SGHVS, CDR2 FQNEAQ. The CDR3 loop spans 19 amino acids. CDR3 coding DNA: TGTGCCAGCAGCTTAGCTGACTGGAAGCACCGGGGGTCTAATAATGGCTACACCTTC. It is translated as CASSLADWKHRGSNNGYTF.

The chain employs TRBV9 and TRBJ2-7, with 8 bases lining up with TRBD1. CDR3 length: 13 amino acids. Germline V CDR1 and CDR2: SGDLS, YYNGEE. Losses at the gene ends were 2 bases for V and 5 bases for J; bases not matched to a gene: 3. Here the CDR3 reads CASSVDRGNEQYF. In nucleotides, the CDR3 is TGTGCCAGCAGCGTCGACAGGGGCAACGAGCAGTACTTC.

The chain is built from TRBV27 and TRBJ2-3; D uncertain. Trimming pared 6 bases from V and 4 bases from J, leaving 8 bases between. CDR1 is MNHEY and CDR2 is SMNVEV in the germline V gene (reference sequence). The CDR3 spans 12 residues. The CDR3, as DNA: TGTGCCAGCAGGAGCTCGGCAGATACGCAGTATTTT. Translated, it gives CASRSSADTQYF.

The gene calls are TRBV4-1 and TRBJ1-5; perhaps TRBD1 as D (6 bases). The germline CDR1 and CDR2 sequences are MGHRA and YSYEKL. Trimming removed 5 bases at V and 2 bases at J, with 10 bases between. This CDR3 is 14 amino acids long. The DNA for the CDR3 is TGCGCCAGCAGCGTCTACAGGGGCAATCAGCCCCAGCATTTT. This translates into CASSVYRGNQPQHF.

In DNA, the CDR3 is TGTGCCAGCAGTTCAGGGGAAATCTTAGATGAGACCCAGTACTTC. Its protein product is CASSSGEILDETQYF. The V and J genes are TRBV6-5 and TRBJ2-5, with a weak D call TRBD1 (6 bases). The CDR3 is made up of 15 amino acids. The germline V gene encodes CDR1 MNHEY and CDR2 SVGAGI. With 4 bases removed from V and 5 bases from J, the gap between germline ends came to 17 bases.

This chain connects TRBV10-1 to TRBJ2-2; D is uncertain. This CDR3 contains 14 residues. V shed 7 bases and J shed 1 base, with 10 bases lying between them. Germline loops: CDR1 WNHNN, CDR2 SYGVQD (reference sequence). The CDR3 DNA reads as TGCGCCAGCACCTCCAGTTTGAACACCGGGGAGCTGTTTTTT. Protein: CASTSSLNTGELFF.

The rearrangement uses TRBV4-1 and TRBJ1-1; D might be TRBD1 (5 bases). CDR1 and CDR2 from the germline V gene are MGHRA and YSYEKL. V shed 1 base and J shed 5 bases, with 26 bases lying between them. The CDR3 runs 19 residues. The CDR3 here is CASSQGRGMFEALGTEAFF. CDR3 nucleotide sequence: TGCGCCAGCAGCCAAGGGAGGGGAATGTTTGAGGCGCTCGGGACTGAAGCTTTCTTT.

The chain joins TRBV18 to TRBJ1-2, with TRBD1 matching over 9 bases. CDR1 and CDR2 (germline): KGHSH, LQKENI. Losses at the gene ends were 3 bases for V and 9 bases for J; bases not matched to a gene: 14. This CDR3 comprises 16 residues. CDR3 loop: CASSPIPVADRGSYTF. The DNA for the CDR3 is TGTGCCAGCTCACCCATCCCCGTAGCGGACAGGGGAAGCTACACCTTC.

The V gene is TRBV6-4, the J gene TRBJ2-1, with 9 bases fitting TRBD1. Trimming removed 2 bases from V and 10 bases from J; junction bases left unmatched: 6. CDR3 length equals 14 residues. From germline, CDR1 is MRHNA and CDR2 SNTAGT. CDR3 protein: CASSDGGQGGEQFF. CDR3 bases: TGTGCCAGCAGTGACGGGGGACAGGGTGGGGAGCAGTTCTTC.